This T cell receptor (beta chain) was recovered during a study of EBV T-cell therapy then PD-1 blockade in nasopharyngeal carcinoma. Comment on this clone: Its antigen is as yet unknown.

As to treatment: AdE1-LMPpoly-expanded autologous EBV-specific T-cell therapy followed by anti-PD-1 nivolumab. Per germline, CDR1 KGHDR and CDR2 SFDVKD. Trimming stripped 3 bases from V and 7 bases from J, with 21 bases between. The CDR3 extends over 16 amino acids. This table comes from immunoSEQ multiplex PCR, and its TCRdb copy is limited to in-frame clones, with some not included. The sample gives some 17,000 clones, 80% to 85% of which show up once; around 30% is in the top ten. The material was CD8+ T cells from blood, obtained at day 0 from a patient whose treatment included autologous EBV-specific T cells and nivolumab. The sequence came from a man aged 35 to 55 with nasopharyngeal carcinoma. J is TRBJ2-7 and V is TRBV24-1, with D possibly being TRBD1 or TRBD2 (5 bases each). The CDR3 DNA follows: TGTGCCACCAGTGATCCCACCCATCAGGGTTCGGGAGAGCAGTACTTC. This translates into CATSDPTHQGSGEQYF.